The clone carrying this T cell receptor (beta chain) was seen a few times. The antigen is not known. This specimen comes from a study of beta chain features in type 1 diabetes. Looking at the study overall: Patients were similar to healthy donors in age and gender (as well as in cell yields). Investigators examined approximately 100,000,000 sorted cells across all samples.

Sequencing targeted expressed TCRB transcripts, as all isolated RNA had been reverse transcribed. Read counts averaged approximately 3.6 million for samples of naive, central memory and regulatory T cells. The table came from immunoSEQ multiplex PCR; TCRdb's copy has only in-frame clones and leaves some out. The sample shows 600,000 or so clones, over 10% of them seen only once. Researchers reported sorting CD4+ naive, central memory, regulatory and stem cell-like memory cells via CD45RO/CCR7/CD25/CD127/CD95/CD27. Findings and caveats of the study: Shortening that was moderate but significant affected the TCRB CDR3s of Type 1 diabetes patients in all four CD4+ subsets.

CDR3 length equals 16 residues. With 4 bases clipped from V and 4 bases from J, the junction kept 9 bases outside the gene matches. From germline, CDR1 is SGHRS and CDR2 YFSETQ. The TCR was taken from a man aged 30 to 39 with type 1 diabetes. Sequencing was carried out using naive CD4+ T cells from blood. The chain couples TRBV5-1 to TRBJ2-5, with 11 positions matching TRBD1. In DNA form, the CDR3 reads TGCGCCAGCAGCCTGGGACAGGGGGTTATCTTAGAGACCCAGTACTTC. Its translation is CASSLGQGVILETQYF.